This is a list of T cell receptor beta chains from one sample in a study of T cell responses to AZD1222 COVID-19 vaccine. Assay used: immunoSEQ multiplex PCR; TCRdb lists only in-frame clones, some missing. The profile shows 130,000 or so clones, roughly 85% of them singletons. The sequencing used peripheral blood, collected on day 0 of AZD1222 vaccination. These receptors were obtained from an adult in good health. CDR3s include the opening cysteine and the closing phenylalanine or tryptophan. The order of the fields is J gene, V gene, D gene, CDR3 length, CDR3 protein. D genes are given only for firm matches.

j_call: TRBJ2-1
v_call: TRBV10-3
d_call: TRBD1
cdr3_length: 14
cdr3_aa: CAVQGGTGYYEQFF

j_call: TRBJ2-5
v_call: TRBV25-1
d_call: TRBD2
cdr3_length: 14
cdr3_aa: CASSDQRGQETQYF

j_call: TRBJ2-3
v_call: TRBV9
d_call: TRBD2
cdr3_length: 16
cdr3_aa: CASSGGLAGVVDTQYF

j_call: TRBJ2-3
v_call: TRBV24-1
d_call: -
cdr3_length: 13
cdr3_aa: CATSDFRPDTQYF

j_call: TRBJ2-7
v_call: TRBV3-1/TRBV3-2
d_call: TRBD2
cdr3_length: 15
cdr3_aa: CASSFGAGRGYEQYF

j_call: TRBJ2-5
v_call: TRBV6-6
d_call: -
cdr3_length: 15
cdr3_aa: CASRGIGGLQETQYF

j_call: TRBJ2-1
v_call: TRBV14
d_call: TRBD1
cdr3_length: 16
cdr3_aa: CASSTWTGELVDEQFF

j_call: TRBJ2-7
v_call: TRBV30
d_call: TRBD1
cdr3_length: 13
cdr3_aa: CAWRDSRFYEQYF

j_call: TRBJ1-2
v_call: TRBV5-1
d_call: -
cdr3_length: 13
cdr3_aa: CASSLRTVYGYTF

j_call: TRBJ2-7
v_call: TRBV29-1
d_call: TRBD1
cdr3_length: 12
cdr3_aa: CSGRTGGGKSYF

j_call: TRBJ2-1
v_call: TRBV7-9
d_call: -
cdr3_length: 15
cdr3_aa: CASDQGGGSYNEQFF

j_call: TRBJ2-5
v_call: TRBV28
d_call: TRBD2
cdr3_length: 16
cdr3_aa: CASSPGLAGGPETQYF

j_call: TRBJ1-1
v_call: TRBV27
d_call: -
cdr3_length: 15
cdr3_aa: CASSYQTGPLPEAFF

j_call: TRBJ2-3
v_call: TRBV3-1/TRBV3-2
d_call: -
cdr3_length: 17
cdr3_aa: CASSQDVSASSTDTQYF

j_call: TRBJ2-1
v_call: TRBV18
d_call: TRBD2
cdr3_length: 18
cdr3_aa: CASSKLAGVALTYNEQFF

j_call: TRBJ1-1
v_call: TRBV5-4
d_call: TRBD1
cdr3_length: 14
cdr3_aa: CASRVTGMNTEAFF

j_call: TRBJ2-5
v_call: TRBV11-1
d_call: -
cdr3_length: 18
cdr3_aa: CASSLAMDSMGNQETQYF

j_call: TRBJ2-7
v_call: TRBV6-2/TRBV6-3
d_call: -
cdr3_length: 15
cdr3_aa: CASSSLNRVTGEQYF

j_call: TRBJ2-3
v_call: TRBV7-6
d_call: TRBD2
cdr3_length: 13
cdr3_aa: CASSAGGTDTQYF

j_call: TRBJ1-1
v_call: TRBV30
d_call: -
cdr3_length: 10
cdr3_aa: CASGTLGAFF

j_call: TRBJ1-1
v_call: TRBV6-5
d_call: TRBD1
cdr3_length: 12
cdr3_aa: CASIRTGSEAFF

j_call: TRBJ2-2
v_call: TRBV5-6
d_call: TRBD1
cdr3_length: 17
cdr3_aa: CASSVGTGGAGTGELFF

j_call: TRBJ1-3
v_call: TRBV12-3/TRBV12-4
d_call: -
cdr3_length: 11
cdr3_aa: CASSEENTIYF

j_call: TRBJ2-3
v_call: TRBV7-3
d_call: TRBD2
cdr3_length: 15
cdr3_aa: CASSSSGGFTDTQYF

j_call: TRBJ2-7
v_call: TRBV19
d_call: TRBD1
cdr3_length: 15
cdr3_aa: CASSATGTGSGEQYF

j_call: TRBJ1-5
v_call: TRBV2
d_call: -
cdr3_length: 19
cdr3_aa: CASSVNFRWGLGSNQPQHF

j_call: TRBJ1-5
v_call: TRBV3-1/TRBV3-2
d_call: -
cdr3_length: 15
cdr3_aa: CASSQETGSNQPQHF

j_call: TRBJ1-2
v_call: TRBV7-2
d_call: TRBD1
cdr3_length: 15
cdr3_aa: CASSSTRDRGYGYTF

j_call: TRBJ1-1
v_call: TRBV18
d_call: TRBD1
cdr3_length: 13
cdr3_aa: CASSEQGKSEAFF

j_call: TRBJ1-4
v_call: TRBV28
d_call: -
cdr3_length: 14
cdr3_aa: CASSLGTPNEKLFF

j_call: TRBJ1-1
v_call: TRBV6-6
d_call: -
cdr3_length: 13
cdr3_aa: CASRGEMNTEAFF

j_call: TRBJ2-3
v_call: TRBV7-9
d_call: TRBD2
cdr3_length: 15
cdr3_aa: CASRRTSGRLDTQYF

j_call: TRBJ2-1
v_call: TRBV28
d_call: TRBD2
cdr3_length: 15
cdr3_aa: CASSYIAGPRFEQFF

j_call: TRBJ2-7
v_call: TRBV7-2
d_call: -
cdr3_length: 12
cdr3_aa: CASSSTHYEQYF

j_call: TRBJ1-4
v_call: TRBV11-2
d_call: -
cdr3_length: 13
cdr3_aa: CASSPLQGEKLFF

j_call: TRBJ2-1
v_call: TRBV28
d_call: -
cdr3_length: 16
cdr3_aa: CASSTGGAASYNEQFF

j_call: TRBJ2-7
v_call: TRBV7-2
d_call: -
cdr3_length: 15
cdr3_aa: CASSRPTISSYEQYF

j_call: TRBJ2-7
v_call: TRBV19
d_call: -
cdr3_length: 14
cdr3_aa: CASKPSHSSYEQYF

j_call: TRBJ1-6
v_call: TRBV7-8
d_call: -
cdr3_length: 16
cdr3_aa: CASSLLVAPGSSPLHF

j_call: TRBJ2-1
v_call: TRBV7-3
d_call: -
cdr3_length: 14
cdr3_aa: CASSSNMGGYEQFF

j_call: TRBJ1-2
v_call: TRBV10-3
d_call: -
cdr3_length: 14
cdr3_aa: CAISEESQGWGYTF

j_call: TRBJ1-3
v_call: TRBV28
d_call: -
cdr3_length: 14
cdr3_aa: CASTRGGNGNTIYF

j_call: TRBJ1-5
v_call: TRBV7-9
d_call: TRBD1
cdr3_length: 17
cdr3_aa: CASSLSMGTADNQPQHF

j_call: TRBJ2-1
v_call: TRBV7-3
d_call: -
cdr3_length: 15
cdr3_aa: CASSLTFSGGNEQFF

j_call: TRBJ2-5
v_call: TRBV19
d_call: -
cdr3_length: 13
cdr3_aa: CASSISSGETQYF

j_call: TRBJ1-6
v_call: TRBV2
d_call: -
cdr3_length: 15
cdr3_aa: CASGPRGLSAVTLHF

j_call: TRBJ1-2
v_call: TRBV14
d_call: -
cdr3_length: 13
cdr3_aa: CASSPGQHYGYTF

j_call: TRBJ2-7
v_call: TRBV4-1
d_call: -
cdr3_length: 15
cdr3_aa: CASSPSPVAIYEQYF

j_call: TRBJ2-3
v_call: TRBV6-4
d_call: -
cdr3_length: 13
cdr3_aa: CASSDAVTDTQYF

j_call: TRBJ1-2
v_call: TRBV19
d_call: TRBD1
cdr3_length: 15
cdr3_aa: CASTLIRTGPHGYTF

j_call: TRBJ1-2
v_call: TRBV11-2
d_call: -
cdr3_length: 14
cdr3_aa: CASSFNDGVEGYTF

j_call: TRBJ1-1
v_call: TRBV11-3
d_call: -
cdr3_length: 16
cdr3_aa: CASSLDWGRVNTEAFF

j_call: TRBJ1-2
v_call: TRBV6-1
d_call: TRBD1
cdr3_length: 13
cdr3_aa: CASSLGDSLVSPF

j_call: TRBJ1-2
v_call: TRBV5-1
d_call: -
cdr3_length: 14
cdr3_aa: CASSLDRVNYGYTF

j_call: TRBJ2-1
v_call: TRBV12-3/TRBV12-4
d_call: -
cdr3_length: 12
cdr3_aa: CASRLGYNEQFF

j_call: TRBJ1-5
v_call: TRBV30
d_call: TRBD1
cdr3_length: 14
cdr3_aa: CAWNLGQGNQPQHF

j_call: TRBJ1-6
v_call: TRBV19
d_call: TRBD1
cdr3_length: 13
cdr3_aa: CATVDRGNSPLHF